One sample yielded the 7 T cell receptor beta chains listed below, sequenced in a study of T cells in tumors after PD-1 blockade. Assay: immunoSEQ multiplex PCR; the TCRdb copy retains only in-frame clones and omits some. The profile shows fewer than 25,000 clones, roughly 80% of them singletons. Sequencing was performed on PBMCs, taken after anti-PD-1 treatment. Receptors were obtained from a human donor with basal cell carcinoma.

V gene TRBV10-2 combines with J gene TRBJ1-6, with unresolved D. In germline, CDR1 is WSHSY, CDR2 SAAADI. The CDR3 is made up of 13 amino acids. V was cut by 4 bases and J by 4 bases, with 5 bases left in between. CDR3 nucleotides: TGCGCCAGCAGTGCCGATTATAATTCACCCCTCCACTTT. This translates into CASSADYNSPLHF.

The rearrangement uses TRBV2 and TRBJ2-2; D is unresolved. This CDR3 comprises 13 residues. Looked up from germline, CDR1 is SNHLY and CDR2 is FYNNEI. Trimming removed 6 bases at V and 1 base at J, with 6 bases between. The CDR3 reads CASRMQNTGELFF. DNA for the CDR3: TGTGCCAGCAGAATGCAGAACACCGGGGAGCTGTTTTTT.

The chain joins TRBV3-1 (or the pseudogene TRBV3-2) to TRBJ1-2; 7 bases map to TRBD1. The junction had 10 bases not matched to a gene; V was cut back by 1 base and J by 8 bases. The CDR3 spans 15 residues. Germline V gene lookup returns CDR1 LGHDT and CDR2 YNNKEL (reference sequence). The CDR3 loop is CASSQGGRGAKGYTF. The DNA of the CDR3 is TGTGCCAGCAGCCAAGGAGGCAGGGGGGCGAAGGGCTACACCTTC.

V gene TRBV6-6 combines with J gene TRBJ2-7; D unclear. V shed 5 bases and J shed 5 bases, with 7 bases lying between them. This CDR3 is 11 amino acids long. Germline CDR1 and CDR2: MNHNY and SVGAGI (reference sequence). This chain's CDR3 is CASSTYDEQYF. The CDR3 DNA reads TGTGCCAGCAGTACGTACGACGAGCAGTACTTC.

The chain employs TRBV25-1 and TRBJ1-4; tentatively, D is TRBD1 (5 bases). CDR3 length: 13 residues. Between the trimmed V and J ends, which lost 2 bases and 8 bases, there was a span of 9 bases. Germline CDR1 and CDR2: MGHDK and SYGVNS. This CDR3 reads CASSETGLEKLFF. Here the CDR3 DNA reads TGTGCCAGCAGTGAAACGGGGCTGGAAAAACTGTTTTTT.

The CDR3 DNA reads TGCGCCAGCAGCTTGGAAGGCAGGGGGGTATCTGAAGCTTTCTTT. Its protein product is CASSLEGRGVSEAFF. The chain uses TRBV5-1 and TRBJ1-1; 7 bases are shared with TRBD1. Germline V CDR1 and CDR2: SGHRS, YFSETQ. Germline trimming cut 0 bases from V and 6 bases from J; bases unmatched to any gene: 8. The CDR3 covers 15 residues.

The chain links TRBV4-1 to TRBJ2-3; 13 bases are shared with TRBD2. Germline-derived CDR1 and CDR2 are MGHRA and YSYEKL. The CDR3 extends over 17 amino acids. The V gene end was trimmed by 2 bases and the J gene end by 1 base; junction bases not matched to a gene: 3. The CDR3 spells CASSQRTSGGGTDTQYF. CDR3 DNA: TGCGCCAGCAGCCAAAGGACTAGCGGGGGTGGCACAGATACGCAGTATTTT.